The 15 T cell receptor beta chains listed next were all sequenced from one sample in a study of T cell responses to AZD1222 COVID-19 vaccine. TCRdb's copy holds only in-frame clones and misses some; the assay was immunoSEQ multiplex PCR. This sample has 140,000 to 150,000 clones, with about nine tenths found just once. The material was peripheral blood, obtained on day 0 of AZD1222 vaccination. These receptors were obtained from an adult in good health.

The V and J genes are TRBV5-1 and TRBJ2-3; 15 nucleotides agree with TRBD2. This CDR3 has 19 amino acids. Unmatched junction bases numbered 7, after V lost 1 base and J lost 1 base. Germline loops: CDR1 SGHRS, CDR2 YFSETQ. The CDR3 region has the DNA TGCGCCAGCAGCTTGCAAGGGACTAGCGGGAGGTCCCGCACAGATACGCAGTATTTT. It specifies CASSLQGTSGRSRTDTQYF.

The V call is TRBV3-1 (or the pseudogene TRBV3-2), the J call TRBJ2-6, with D unclear. The CDR3 is 16 residues long. Per germline, CDR1 LGHDT and CDR2 YNNKEL (reference sequence). V lost 1 base to trimming and J lost 3 bases, with 10 bases between them. The CDR3 nucleotides read TGTGCCAGCAGCCAAGGGGGTCCTTTTGGGGCCAACGTCCTGACTTTC. Its protein is CASSQGGPFGANVLTF.

This sequence joins TRBV5-5 and TRBJ1-2; D ambiguous. The CDR3 spans 13 residues. From germline, CDR1 is SGHKS and CDR2 YYEKEE (reference sequence). Trimming left V 4 bases short and J 4 bases short, with 11 bases between. CDR3 DNA: TGTGCCAGCAGCGATCGCGGTAGCTATGGCTACACCTTC. Its protein is CASSDRGSYGYTF.

V usage is TRBV10-1 and J usage is TRBJ2-5; 8 nucleotides agree with TRBD1. Germline V lookup: CDR1 WNHNN, CDR2 SYGVQD (reference sequence). This CDR3 comprises 16 residues. Germline trimming cut 0 bases from V and 2 bases from J; bases unmatched to any gene: 5. CDR3 DNA sequence: TGCGCCAGCAGTGAGTCGACGGGACAGGAACAAGAGACCCAGTACTTC. This sequence encodes CASSESTGQEQETQYF.

This clone was counted a single time. The chain uses TRBV9 and TRBJ1-2, with a possible D match to TRBD1 (5 bases). V lost 0 bases, J lost 5 bases, and 17 bases lay in between. The CDR3 loop spans 16 amino acids. CDR1 is SGDLS and CDR2 is YYNGEE in the germline V gene. CDR3 loop: CASSVEGTTDGYGYTF. The CDR3 DNA reads as TGTGCCAGCAGCGTAGAAGGGACCACCGATGGGTATGGCTACACCTTC.

This sequence joins TRBV5-1 and TRBJ2-5, with D maybe TRBD2 (6 bases). Trimming pared 2 bases from V and 4 bases from J, leaving 9 bases between. The CDR3 runs 13 residues. The V gene's germline CDR1 is SGHRS and CDR2 YFSETQ. The chain's CDR3 is CASSFQEGETQYF. In DNA, the CDR3 is TGCGCCAGCAGCTTCCAGGAGGGAGAGACCCAGTACTTC.

V gene TRBV9 combines with J gene TRBJ1-3; D is uncertain. The V end lost 4 bases, the J end lost 4 bases, and 9 bases lay between the germline ends. This CDR3 is built from 13 residues. CDR1 SGDLS and CDR2 YYNGEE come from the germline V gene. CDR3 sequence: CASSPGPGNTIYF. DNA for the CDR3: TGTGCCAGCAGCCCCGGGCCCGGAAACACCATATATTTT.

The chain employs TRBV5-1 and TRBJ2-5; TRBD1 is a possible D gene (5 bases). From germline, CDR1 is SGHRS and CDR2 YFSETQ. The V gene lost 2 bases and the J gene lost 4 bases, with 6 bases spanning the gap. The CDR3 is 12 residues long. The CDR3 bases are TGCGCCAGCAGCTTAGACAGAGAGACCCAGTACTTC. Translating gives CASSLDRETQYF. Full variable domain (remainder filled in from reference TRBV5-1 and TRBJ2-5): KAGVTQTPRYLIKTRGQQVTLSCSPISGHRSVSWYQQTPGQGLQFLFEYFSETQRNKGNFPGRFSGRQFSNSRSEMNVSTLELGDSALYLCASSLDRETQYFGPGTRLLVL.

The chain joins TRBV4-2 to TRBJ1-3; TRBD1 matches 7 bases. With V trimmed by 5 bases and J by 0 bases, 4 bases remained unmatched. Germline V CDR1 and CDR2: LGHNA, YNFKEQ. The CDR3 contains 15 residues. CDR3 region: CASSGQANSGNTIYF. The CDR3 coding sequence is TGTGCCAGCAGCGGACAGGCTAACTCTGGAAACACCATATATTTT.

This clone was detected once. The V gene is TRBV10-1, the J gene TRBJ2-7; no clear D. The CDR3 is made up of 14 amino acids. The germline V gene encodes CDR1 WNHNN and CDR2 SYGVQD (reference sequence). The ends were cut back, 4 bases at V and 2 bases at J, with 12 bases in the middle. The CDR3 DNA reads TGCGCCAGCAGTGCCTCCGGGCCGCCCTACGAGCAGTACTTC. Encoded protein: CASSASGPPYEQYF.

The V and J genes are TRBV3-1 (or the pseudogene TRBV3-2) and TRBJ1-4; D is unresolved. V lost 4 bases, J lost 0 bases, and 9 bases lay in between. Germline assignment: CDR1 LGHDT and CDR2 YNNKEL (reference sequence). The CDR3 runs to 15 residues. The CDR3 sequence is CASSLFSATNEKLFF. The CDR3 region has the DNA TGTGCCAGCAGCCTATTTTCGGCAACTAATGAAAAACTGTTTTTT.

This chain connects TRBV7-9 to TRBJ1-1; TRBD1 is a possible D gene (6 bases). Trimming removed 4 bases at V and 5 bases at J, with 14 bases between. CDR3 size: 14 residues. Germline-derived CDR1 and CDR2 are SEHNR and FQNEAQ (reference sequence). CDR3 in amino acids: CASSSILQGTEAFF. The CDR3 DNA is TGTGCCAGCAGCTCAATCCTTCAGGGGACTGAAGCTTTCTTT.

The chain links TRBV5-1 to TRBJ2-1, with 11 positions matching TRBD2. Germline assignment: CDR1 SGHRS and CDR2 YFSETQ. CDR3 length: 15 residues. J was trimmed by 5 bases and V by 0 bases; bases with no gene match: 1. CDR3 region: CASSLASGRNNEQFF. CDR3 in DNA: TGCGCCAGCAGCTTGGCTAGCGGGAGGAACAATGAGCAGTTCTTC.

This clone was found a few times. The gene calls are TRBV5-1 and TRBJ1-4; D is possibly TRBD1 (5 bases). Germline V CDR1 and CDR2: SGHRS, YFSETQ. The V and J ends lost 4 bases and 4 bases respectively, with 8 bases between them. The CDR3 is 13 amino acids. Here the CDR3 DNA reads TGCGCCAGCAGCATCGACAGTAATGAAAAACTGTTTTTT. Translation: CASSIDSNEKLFF.

The chain carries TRBV4-1 and TRBJ2-6, with 8 bases matching TRBD1. CDR3 length: 19 residues. CDR1 and CDR2 from the germline V gene are MGHRA and YSYEKL. Trimming removed 0 bases from V and 1 base from J; junction bases left unmatched: 8. The CDR3 is CASSQDLAGGGSGANVLTF. CDR3 bases: TGCGCCAGCAGCCAAGATCTTGCAGGGGGCGGGTCTGGGGCCAACGTCCTGACTTTC.